The clone carrying this TCR beta chain was seen a few times. The antigen is unknown. What was sequenced were expressed TCRB transcripts, since all of the isolated RNA had been reverse transcribed. The table came from immunoSEQ multiplex PCR; TCRdb's copy has only in-frame clones and leaves some out. The sample consists of about 230,000 clones, 15% to 20% of them appearing once. The sample comes from a study of beta chain features in type 1 diabetes. Study-wide results and caveats: Short templates might get an advantage during PCR, and this would be equal in patients and controls. Type 1 diabetes patients had fewer VDJ junction insertions and more deletions. The question left open here concerned HLA type influencing TCRB rearrangement. Significant though moderate, a shortening of TCRB CDR3s appeared in all four CD4+ subsets of Type 1 diabetes patients.

The CDR3 extends over 16 amino acids. The germline CDR1 and CDR2 sequences are SEHNR and FQNEAQ (reference sequence). Trimming cost V 5 bases and J 7 bases; bases outside gene matches: 14. Specimen: naive CD4+ T cells from blood. This TCR came from a man aged 25-45 years with type 1 diabetes. The chain links TRBV7-9 to TRBJ1-2; 9 nucleotides line up with TRBD1. CDR3 DNA sequence: TGTGCCAGCAGCCATATACTGGGACAGGGCCGATCTGGCTACACCTTC. It specifies CASSHILGQGRSGYTF.